The clone carrying this T cell receptor (beta chain) appeared many times. Trimming cost V 5 bases and J 6 bases, with 17 bases left between them. Germline-derived CDR1 and CDR2 are LNHDA and SQIVND (reference sequence). This CDR3 is built from 15 residues. This entry is derived from a study of metastatic and nonmetastatic thyroid tumors. TCRdb ran MiXCR on the PCR reads. The top ten clones hold approximately 15% of a sample with some 30,000 clones, 11% of them seen once. Thyroid surgery took place with no prior treatment in any patient. J is TRBJ2-1 and V is TRBV19; D might be TRBD1 or TRBD2, each matching 5 bases. This TCR was recovered from a female donor with papillary thyroid cancer or a benign thyroid nodule (not recorded which). Some clones in this sample may be carry-over from other donors' samples. Sequenced: blood. The CDR3 DNA reads as TGTGCCAGTAGTCCGAGTTCGGGACCGGGCAATGAGCAGTTCTTC. As protein: CASSPSSGPGNEQFF.